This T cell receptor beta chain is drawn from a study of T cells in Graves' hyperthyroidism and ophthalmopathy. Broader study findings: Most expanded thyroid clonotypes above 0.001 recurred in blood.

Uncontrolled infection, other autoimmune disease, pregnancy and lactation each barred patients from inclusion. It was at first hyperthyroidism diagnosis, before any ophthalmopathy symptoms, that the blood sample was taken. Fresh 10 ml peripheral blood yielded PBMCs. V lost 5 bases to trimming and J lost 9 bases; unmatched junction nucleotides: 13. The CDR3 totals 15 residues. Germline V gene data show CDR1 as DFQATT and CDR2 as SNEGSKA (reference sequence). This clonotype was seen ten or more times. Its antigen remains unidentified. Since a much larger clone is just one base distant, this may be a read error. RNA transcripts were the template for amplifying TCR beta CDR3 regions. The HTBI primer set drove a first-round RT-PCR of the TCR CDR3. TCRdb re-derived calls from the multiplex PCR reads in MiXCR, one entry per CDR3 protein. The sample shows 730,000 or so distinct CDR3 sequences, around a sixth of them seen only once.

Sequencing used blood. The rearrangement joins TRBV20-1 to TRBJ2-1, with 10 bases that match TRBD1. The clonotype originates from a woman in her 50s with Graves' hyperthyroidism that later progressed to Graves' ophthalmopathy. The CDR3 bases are TGCAGTGCTTCAAGACCGGGACAGGGGTTCCGTGAGCAGTTCTTC. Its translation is CSASRPGQGFREQFF.